Sequencing of this T cell receptor beta chain was carried out in a study of PD-L1 blockade in urothelial cancer. CDR1 and CDR2 (germline): SNHLY, FYNNEI. V was shortened by 2 bases and J by 4 bases, with 9 bases between the two germline ends. CDR3 size: 14 residues. This clone was counted a single time. Sequenced by immunoSEQ multiplex PCR; TCRdb stores in-frame clones only, minus some. The sample holds approximately 71,000 clones, 85% to 90% seen once. The sample was PBMCs, taken around atezolizumab (anti-PD-L1) treatment. This TCR derives from a man aged 60 to 75 with urothelial cancer. V gene TRBV2 combines with J gene TRBJ1-5; D unclear. The CDR3 DNA reads as TGTGCCAGCAGTGAACGCCAGGCTAATCAGCCCCAGCATTTT. As protein: CASSERQANQPQHF.